This T cell receptor (beta chain) appears in the sequencing data of a study of cytomegalovirus exposure and HLA in healthy donors. This clone was counted between two and nine times. Its antigen is still unknown. The PCR was carried out with 60 Vbeta primers and 13 Jbeta primers. The data were produced by immunoSEQ multiplex PCR, yet TCRdb's version contains in-frame clones alone and is incomplete. Of around 80,000 clones in the sample, about a tenth were seen once. Those who donated were healthy bone marrow donors. Points from the study as a whole: As was reported, the HLA-A and HLA-B alleles of most subjects were accurately predicted from TCR beta sequences.

This TCR came from a man between 60 and 75 years old in good health and CMV-seropositive. Material: PBMCs.

The CDR3, as DNA: TGTGCCAGCAGCTTAGCGGCAGGGGGGACCACCGGGGAGCTGTTTTTT. Protein: CASSLAAGGTTGELFF. V gene TRBV11-2 combines with J gene TRBJ2-2; TRBD1 might be the D (7 bases). The ends were cut back, 1 base at V and 4 bases at J, with 13 bases in the middle. CDR1 is SGHAT, CDR2 FQNNGV, per germline. This CDR3 is built from 16 residues.